This T cell receptor (beta chain) was identified in a study of blood T cell repertoires in COVID-19. Study overall: COVID-19 samples, acute and convalescent, were from the United States, Italy and Spain.

TCRdb's copy holds only in-frame clones and misses some; the assay was immunoSEQ multiplex PCR. Here the sample spans 85,000 to 130,000 clones, roughly 82% being singletons. CDR3 length: 12 residues. V was pared by 4 bases and J by 5 bases, with 10 bases between. Germline CDR1 SQVTM, CDR2 ANQGSEA. The chain is built from TRBV29-1 and TRBJ2-3; no reliable D call. Sequencing used peripheral blood. This clonotype was sampled from a man in his 60s with acute or convalescent COVID-19. This chain's CDR3 is CSVVYPGDTQYF. As DNA, the CDR3 is TGCAGCGTTGTATATCCGGGAGATACGCAGTATTTT.